The present entry profiles one TCR beta chain with its context. Its cognate antigen is unknown. This specimen comes from a study of OX40 agonist ivuxolimab in advanced cancers. Overall study results and limits: Average numbers of expanded clones were greater in CD8+ T cells than in CD4+. Partial responders dosed at 0.1-3.0 mg/kg displayed clonal expansion ranking among the lowest. At 0.1 to 3.0 mg/kg, clonal expansion of CD4+ and CD8+ blood T cells had occurred by week 6.

The CDR3 sequence is 17 residues long. The V gene's germline CDR1 is GTSNPN and CDR2 SVGIG (reference sequence). V was pared by 0 bases and J by 0 bases, with 17 bases between. TCRdb's copy holds only in-frame clones and misses some; the assay was immunoSEQ multiplex PCR. In the table there are 30,000 or so clones, less than 95% of which are singletons. The sequence came from an adult with an advanced solid tumor such as melanoma, head and neck, liver or kidney cancer. The J gene is TRBJ1-2, the V gene TRBV30; no clear D gene. This specimen consisted of CD4+ or CD8+ T cells sorted from blood, obtained in a trial of the OX40 agonist ivuxolimab. CDR3 loop: CAWSVVTHGPANYGYTF. The CDR3 coding sequence is TGTGCCTGGAGTGTTGTAACCCACGGTCCGGCTAACTATGGCTACACCTTC.